The entry below gives a single TCR beta chain sequence along with its context. This record comes from a study of blood T cell repertoires in COVID-19. Study context: Researchers got acute and convalescent COVID-19 samples from the United States, Italy and Spain. Sources were T cells, B-cell-depleted T cells, or PBMCs; the material itself was cDNA or gDNA.

As handled by the study authors: Cell counts per sample came from amplifying reference gene primers. Assay used: immunoSEQ multiplex PCR; TCRdb lists only in-frame clones, some missing. V, J and clone size are taken as reported in that table, and D and trimming were inferred from the DNA itself. This table has 150,000 to 200,000 clones, 79% appearing once. The sequenced sample was peripheral blood. This receptor was taken from a man aged 60 to 75 with active or convalescent COVID-19.

This CDR3 reads CASSLAGASGDTQYF. Here the CDR3 DNA reads TGTGCCAGCAGCCTAGCGGGAGCGTCCGGGGATACGCAGTATTTT. The chain couples TRBV9 to TRBJ2-3; the match to TRBD2 covers 10 bases. The CDR3 loop spans 15 amino acids. Trimming at V came to 4 bases and at J to 6 bases, leaving 8 bases not matched to a gene. In germline, CDR1 is SGDLS, CDR2 YYNGEE.